Below, 24 T cell receptor beta chains from the same sample are listed, as sequenced in a study of blood T cells in healthy people across ages. Through a sample-barcoded 5' primer and a J-beta primer mix, a second PCR was run for roughly 7 to 12 cycles. TCRdb independently ran MiXCR on the 5' RACE reads; one entry per CDR3 protein. The sample contains some 1,800,000 distinct CDR3 sequences, roughly 43% of which appear only once. Material for sequencing was blood. The source is a human donor in good health.

V and J are TRBV7-9 and TRBJ2-1; no reliable D call. In germline, CDR1 is SEHNR, CDR2 FQNEAQ (reference sequence). This CDR3 is built from 14 residues. Trimming stripped 6 bases from V and 5 bases from J, with 14 bases between. The CDR3 loop is CASSPGERDNEQFF. The CDR3 DNA reads TGTGCCAGCAGTCCGGGTGAAAGGGACAATGAGCAGTTCTTC.

This clonotype has more than one count but fewer than ten. The chain's CDR3 is CASSPPGFNSPLHF. DNA of the CDR3: TGTGCCAGCAGCCCCCCAGGGTTTAATTCACCCCTCCACTTT. The gene calls are TRBV9 and TRBJ1-6, with D perhaps matching TRBD1 (5 bases). Trimming pared 4 bases from V and 6 bases from J, leaving 11 bases between. CDR3 length: 14 residues. Germline V gene sequence: CDR1 SGDLS, CDR2 YYNGEE.

As to this clonotype: The junction departs from germline at one end; a sequencing error may be responsible. This chain joins TRBV14 and TRBJ2-1; TRBD1 or TRBD2 may be the D gene (7 bases each). The CDR3 covers 16 residues. CDR1 is SGHDN, CDR2 FVKESK, per germline. The CDR3 sequence: CASSIRGEGAYNGQFF. The CDR3 DNA reads TGTGCCAGCAGCATTCGTGGGGAGGGGGCCTACAATGGGCAGTTCTTC.

V gene TRBV5-1 combines with J gene TRBJ1-4, with D hard to call. V lost 2 bases, J lost 4 bases, and 9 bases lay in between. CDR1 and CDR2 (germline): SGHRS, YFSETQ. CDR3 length equals 14 residues. The CDR3 is CASSFQGNNEKLFF. The CDR3, as DNA: TGCGCCAGCAGCTTCCAAGGGAATAATGAAAAACTGTTTTTT.

V is TRBV6-2 or TRBV6-3 and J is TRBJ1-5; a possible D gene is TRBD1 (5 bases). This CDR3 is 14 amino acids long. Germline V gene data show CDR1 as MNHEY and CDR2 as SVGEGT. Trimming pared 6 bases from V and 7 bases from J, leaving 16 bases between. In DNA form, the CDR3 reads TGTGCCAGCAGAATCCGCCGGGGGGGGCAGCCCCAGCATTTT. Translated: CASRIRRGGQPQHF.

The J gene is TRBJ1-6, the V gene TRBV11-3; 7 bases are shared with TRBD1. The CDR3 totals 17 residues. The V and J ends lost 6 bases and 5 bases, in that order; junction bases with no gene match: 13. Germline V CDR1 and CDR2: SGHNT, YENEEA. The CDR3 nucleotides are TGTGCCAGCAGTCCCGACAGGGAAGTTCGGAATAATTCACCCCTCCACTTT. This codes for CASSPDREVRNNSPLHF.

This clonotype was seen a handful of times. V usage is TRBV6-5 and J usage is TRBJ1-2, with no clear D. Looked up from germline, CDR1 is MNHEY and CDR2 is SVGAGI. Deletions cut 7 bases from V and 0 bases from J, with 3 bases between. The CDR3 spans 11 residues. The CDR3 coding sequence is TGTGCCAGCAAGTCTAACTATGGCTACACCTTC. This translates into CASKSNYGYTF.

Turning to this clonotype: One junction end does not reproduce the germline sequence, and a read error may be involved. The chain couples TRBV20-1 to TRBJ1-5; D is unresolved. CDR3 length equals 11 residues. CDR1 is DFQATT and CDR2 is SNEGSKA in the germline V gene (reference sequence). CDR3 DNA sequence: TGTGCTGCCGGGGGCAATCAGCCCCAGCATTTT. Translation gives CAAGGNQPQHF.

As concerns this clonotype: A read error may produce the germline difference seen at one junction end. The chain carries TRBV27 and TRBJ1-2; 10 positions agree with TRBD1. This CDR3 spans 20 amino acids. Per the germline V gene, CDR1 is MNHEY and CDR2 is SMNVEV (reference sequence). The CDR3 loop is CASGLSIRGTGAFEDYGYTF. The CDR3 DNA reads TGTGCCAGCGGTTTATCGATTAGGGGGACAGGGGCCTTCGAGGACTATGGCTACACCTTC.

Here the CDR3 reads CASSLAEGISYEQYF. The CDR3 nucleotides are TGTGCCAGCAGCTTAGCGGAAGGGATCTCCTACGAGCAGTACTTC. The chain couples TRBV7-6 to TRBJ2-4; D is ambiguous. Gene TRBJ2-7 matches the end of the DNA better, so the J call may be wrong. The germline V gene has CDR1 SGHVS and CDR2 FNYEAQ. The length of the CDR3 is 15 residues.

This chain connects TRBV4-3 to TRBJ1-1; D is perhaps TRBD1 (5 bases). V was clipped by 1 base and J by 10 bases, with 19 bases between them. The CDR3 has 15 amino acids. Germline CDR1 is LGHNA and CDR2 is YSLEER. The CDR3 spells CASSQAQEGEEGAFF. CDR3 nucleotides: TGCGCCAGCAGCCAAGCCCAGGAAGGGGAAGAGGGAGCTTTCTTT.

This sequence joins TRBV7-2 and TRBJ1-4; a weak D match, TRBD1 (5 bases). V was clipped by 5 bases and J by 10 bases, with 8 bases between them. This CDR3 contains 11 residues. Germline CDR1 is SGHTA and CDR2 is FQGNSA. The CDR3 sequence: CASSQGVKLFF. The DNA of the CDR3 is TGTGCCAGCAGCCAGGGAGTAAAACTGTTTTTT. Full variable domain (outside the CDR3, taken from reference TRBV7-2 and TRBJ1-4): GAGVSQSPSNKVTEKGKDVELRCDPISGHTALYWYRQSLGQGLEFLIYFQGNSAPDKSGLPSDRFSAERTGGSVSTLTIQRTQQEDSAVYLCASSQGVKLFFGSGTQLSVL.

The rearrangement joins TRBV7-9 to TRBJ1-1, with a tentative D call TRBD1 (6 bases). Looked up from germline, CDR1 is SEHNR and CDR2 is FQNEAQ (reference sequence). Trimming stripped 2 bases from V and 3 bases from J, with 10 bases between. This CDR3 contains 14 residues. The CDR3 protein is CASSLYAGDTEAFF. CDR3 coding DNA: TGTGCCAGCAGCTTATATGCAGGGGACACTGAAGCTTTCTTT. The whole variable domain, filled in from reference TRBV7-9 and TRBJ1-1, reads DTGVSQNPRHKITKRGQNVTFRCDPISEHNRLYWYRQTLGQGPEFLTYFQNEAQLEKSRLLSDRFSAERPKGSFSTLEIQRTEQGDSAMYLCASSLYAGDTEAFFGQGTRLTVV.

The table lists this clonotype with a count of one. The rearrangement joins TRBV4-1 to TRBJ1-5; a weak D match, TRBD1 (6 bases). Germline CDR1 MGHRA, CDR2 YSYEKL. Trimming took off 0 bases at V and 7 bases at J, with 25 bases between the two ends. The CDR3 extends over 19 amino acids. CDR3 sequence: CASSQDRRGATGEEQPQHF. CDR3 DNA: TGCGCCAGCAGCCAAGATCGTAGGGGGGCGACAGGTGAGGAACAGCCCCAGCATTTT.

Only one count was recorded for this clonotype. The J gene is TRBJ2-7, the V gene TRBV9; 11 bases agree with TRBD2. With the DNA end fitting TRBJ2-5 better, the J assignment may be wrong. The CDR3 has 18 amino acids. The V gene's germline CDR1 is SGDLS and CDR2 YYNGEE. The CDR3, as DNA: TGTGCCAGCAGCGTAGCTGGTAGCGGGGGGGCCAATTTAGAGACCCAGTACTTC. It translates to CASSVAGSGGANLETQYF.

With respect to this clonotype: This could be a read error, since a much larger clone is one nucleotide away. The chain is built from TRBV4-3 and TRBJ2-7; D remains unclear. V lost 0 bases and J lost 1, with 7 bases in between. Germline V gene data show CDR1 as LGHNA and CDR2 as YSLEER. The CDR3 sequence is 14 residues long. The CDR3 DNA follows: TGCGCCAGCAGCCAAGATGTGGAATCCTACGAGCAGTACTTC. Residues: CASSQDVESYEQYF.

This clonotype showed up just a few times. The chain is built from TRBV19 and TRBJ2-7, with D perhaps given as TRBD1 or TRBD2 (5 bases each). The CDR3 covers 14 residues. Germline V gene sequence: CDR1 LNHDA, CDR2 SQIVND (reference sequence). V lost 1 base and J lost 2, with 9 bases in between. The CDR3 loop is CASSIARGTYEQYF. For the CDR3, the DNA is TGTGCCAGTAGTATAGCGAGGGGAACCTACGAGCAGTACTTC.

The chain joins TRBV29-1 to TRBJ1-1; TRBD1 agrees at 7 bases. The junction had 8 bases not matched to a gene; V was cut back by 6 bases and J by 1 base. Germline V lookup: CDR1 SQVTM, CDR2 ANQGSEA. The CDR3 sequence is 14 residues long. DNA of the CDR3: TGCAGCGTCATGGGACAGCGGGGGAACACTGAAGCTTTCTTT. Amino acid sequence: CSVMGQRGNTEAFF.

The CDR3: CASSLFVRGGLKYEQYF. The CDR3 bases are TGTGCCAGCAGCTTATTCGTCCGGGGGGGCCTCAAGTACGAGCAGTACTTC. This chain joins TRBV7-2 and TRBJ2-7; TRBD2 aligns across 8 bases. The CDR3 has 17 amino acids. Germline-derived CDR1 and CDR2 are SGHTA and FQGNSA. The V and J ends lost 2 bases and 4 bases, in that order; junction bases with no gene match: 13. Using reference TRBV7-2 and TRBJ2-7 for the parts outside the CDR3, the full variable domain is GAGVSQSPSNKVTEKGKDVELRCDPISGHTALYWYRQSLGQGLEFLIYFQGNSAPDKSGLPSDRFSAERTGGSVSTLTIQRTQQEDSAVYLCASSLFVRGGLKYEQYFGPGTRLTVT.

In DNA, the CDR3 is TGCAGTGCTATCAGACTAGCGGGGACAGATACGCAGTATTTT. It codes for CSAIRLAGTDTQYF. The chain couples TRBV20-1 to TRBJ2-3, with TRBD2 matching over 11 bases. This CDR3 spans 14 amino acids. The trim removed 4 bases at V and 3 bases at J, leaving 3 bases unmatched. Germline loops: CDR1 DFQATT, CDR2 SNEGSKA (reference sequence).

The rearrangement uses TRBV7-9 and TRBJ2-4; 8 bases are shared with TRBD2. CDR3 length: 18 amino acids. Trimming cost V 5 bases and J 8 bases; bases outside gene matches: 20. CDR1 and CDR2 (germline): SEHNR, FQNEAQ (reference sequence). CDR3 sequence reads: CASSRASGKIAGKYIQYF. The CDR3 DNA reads as TGTGCCAGCAGCCGCGCCTCAGGGAAGATAGCGGGGAAGTACATTCAGTACTTC.

This clonotype has at least ten counts. The V call is TRBV12-3 or TRBV12-4, the J call TRBJ1-2; D is perhaps TRBD1 (6 bases). CDR3 length: 13 amino acids. Between the trimmed V and J ends, which lost 2 bases and 4 bases, there was a span of 8 bases. Here the CDR3 reads CASSLTGAYGYTF. CDR3 coding DNA: TGTGCCAGCAGTTTAACGGGGGCCTATGGCTACACCTTC.

A few counts support this clonotype. This chain's CDR3 is CASSETSAVGQFF. The CDR3 nucleotides are TGTGCCAGCAGTGAAACCTCGGCCGTGGGGCAGTTCTTC. This chain uses TRBV2 with TRBJ2-1; D unclear. V was cut by 2 bases and J by 12 bases, with 14 bases left in between. Germline-derived CDR1 and CDR2 are SNHLY and FYNNEI. CDR3 length: 13 residues.

This clonotype was counted a few times. The J gene is TRBJ2-7, the V gene TRBV6-2 or TRBV6-3; 9 bases line up with TRBD1. The V gene end was trimmed by 4 bases and the J gene end by 2 bases; junction bases not matched to a gene: 12. Germline CDR1 is MNHEY and CDR2 is SVGEGT. This CDR3 is 17 amino acids long. This CDR3 reads CASSFPTGTGTTYEQYF. In nucleotides, the CDR3 is TGTGCCAGCAGTTTCCCCACCGGGACAGGGACAACCTACGAGCAGTACTTC.